The T cell receptor (beta chain) under discussion was sequenced for a study of cytomegalovirus exposure and HLA in healthy donors. PCR was performed using 60 Vbeta and 13 Jbeta primers. This table comes from immunoSEQ multiplex PCR, and its TCRdb copy is limited to in-frame clones, with some not included. The data contain some 100,000 clones, about 74% of them seen just once; the ten biggest clones take up around 5%. Germline CDR1 SGDLS, CDR2 YYNGEE. The CDR3 has 13 amino acids. The V end was cut by 1 base, the J end by 5 bases, with 7 bases between. General observations from the study: It was likely that a cluster of highly shared sequence variants was a sequencing artifact. Overall, about 160 TCR beta chains were annotated as cytomegalovirus-associated. Later analysis placed DRB1 highest and HLA-C lowest in TCR association rates, which differed by HLA locus. Specific recognition of CMV antigens was confirmed in vitro for a few chains (all CMV-associated).

In the case of this clone: Its matching antigen is unknown.

The chain uses TRBV9 and TRBJ2-1; D not certain. The source material was PBMCs. The sequence was obtained from a woman aged 18-29 years in good health and CMV-seropositive. The CDR3 sequence: CASSVSPNNEQFF. In DNA, the CDR3 is TGTGCCAGCAGCGTAAGCCCGAACAATGAGCAGTTCTTC.